The source of this T cell receptor beta chain is a study of blood T cell repertoires in COVID-19. Participants came from about two dozen US areas, aged roughly 18 to 89 years. This table comes from immunoSEQ multiplex PCR, and its TCRdb copy is limited to in-frame clones, with some not included. The data show roughly 180,000 clones, approximately 81% seen once. The receptor comes from a woman aged 40 to 49 with acute COVID-19. Sequenced: PBMCs or T cells enriched from blood (not recorded which).

CDR3 residues: CASSDHGRGTLNTEAFF. In DNA, the CDR3 is TGTGCCAGCAGTGATCACGGCAGGGGGACATTAAACACTGAAGCTTTCTTT. This chain connects TRBV6-1 to TRBJ1-1, with 7 bases that match TRBD1. Unmatched junction bases numbered 12, after V lost 3 bases and J lost 2 bases. Germline V gene lookup returns CDR1 MNHNS and CDR2 SASEGT. The CDR3 is 17 residues long.